Presented here are 15 T cell receptor beta chains from one specimen sequenced in a study of OX40 agonist ivuxolimab in advanced cancers. Profiled with immunoSEQ multiplex PCR; TCRdb holds only in-frame clones, not every one. The top ten hold about 12% of the sample, which has over 35,000 clones, 70% to 90% seen once. The sample here was CD4+ or CD8+ T cells sorted from blood, taken in a trial of the OX40 agonist ivuxolimab. The receptor source for this set is an adult with an advanced solid tumor such as melanoma, head and neck, liver or kidney cancer.

CDR3 nucleotides: TGTGCCAGCAGCCGAGGGGCAGTCTCCTATAATTCACCCCTCCACTTT. Translation: CASSRGAVSYNSPLHF. The rearrangement joins TRBV7-2 to TRBJ1-6, with D perhaps TRBD1 (5 bases). V was shortened by 5 bases and J by 0 bases, with 11 bases between the two germline ends. Germline V CDR1 and CDR2: SGHTA, FQGNSA. The CDR3 runs 16 residues.

This clone is judged medium-sized. This chain uses TRBV19 with TRBJ2-7; 8 nucleotides line up with TRBD1. The CDR3 has 15 amino acids. V lost 2 bases and J lost 1; bases outside the gene matches: 4. Looked up from germline, CDR1 is LNHDA and CDR2 is SQIVND (reference sequence). CDR3 sequence reads: CASSIKGQGSYEQYF. The CDR3 DNA reads TGTGCCAGTAGTATAAAAGGACAGGGATCCTACGAGCAGTACTTC.

The V gene is TRBV7-9, the J gene TRBJ1-4; TRBD1 agrees at 8 bases. Germline V gene data show CDR1 as SEHNR and CDR2 as FQNEAQ (reference sequence). CDR3 length equals 14 residues. Trimming removed 3 bases from V and 5 bases from J; junction bases left unmatched: 2. CDR3 in amino acids: CASSLRQGNEKLFF. The CDR3 DNA sequence: TGTGCCAGCAGCTTGAGACAGGGGAATGAAAAACTGTTTTTT. The full variable domain, with the rest looked up from reference TRBV7-9 and TRBJ1-4, is DTGVSQNPRHKITKRGQNVTFRCDPISEHNRLYWYRQTLGQGPEFLTYFQNEAQLEKSRLLSDRFSAERPKGSFSTLEIQRTEQGDSAMYLCASSLRQGNEKLFFGSGTQLSVL.

The genes are TRBV5-4 and TRBJ2-7, with D hard to call. The CDR3 contains 11 residues. Per germline, CDR1 SGHNT and CDR2 YYREEE (reference sequence). V lost 3 bases and J 7 bases, leaving 8 bases between the germline ends. The CDR3 here is CASSSSLEQYF. CDR3 nucleotide sequence: TGTGCCAGCAGCTCCTCCCTTGAGCAGTACTTC. Full variable domain (rest looked up from reference TRBV5-4 and TRBJ2-7): ETGVTQSPTHLIKTRGQQVTLRCSSQSGHNTVSWYQQALGQGPQFIFQYYREEENGRGNFPPRFSGLQFPNYSSELNVNALELDDSALYLCASSSSLEQYFGPGTRLTVT.

The chain carries TRBV9 and TRBJ1-4, with D uncertain. The CDR3 runs to 15 residues. The V end was cut by 2 bases, the J end by 3 bases, with 11 bases between. CDR1 is SGDLS and CDR2 is YYNGEE in the germline V gene. CDR3 residues: CASSVEGFSNEKLFF. As DNA, the CDR3 is TGTGCCAGCAGCGTTGAAGGGTTTTCTAATGAAAAACTGTTTTTT.

V is TRBV29-1 and J is TRBJ2-1, with TRBD2 matching over 7 bases. CDR3 length equals 17 residues. Germline CDR1 reads SQVTM; CDR2 reads ANQGSEA. The junction had 17 bases not matched to a gene; V was cut back by 6 bases and J by 3 bases. The CDR3 loop is CSVSPLPGTTHYNEQFF. Written as DNA, the CDR3 is TGCAGCGTCTCCCCCCTCCCCGGGACTACCCACTACAATGAGCAGTTCTTC.

Only one count was recorded for this clone. The V gene is TRBV28, the J gene TRBJ1-1; the match to TRBD1 covers 7 bases. This CDR3 region has 15 residues. The ends lost 9 bases at V and 4 bases at J; junction bases unmatched: 14. The V gene's germline CDR1 is MDHEN and CDR2 SYDVKM. CDR3 nucleotide sequence: TGTGCCAGTTATACATCGCCCCGACAGGGCACTGAAGCTTTCTTT. It is translated as CASYTSPRQGTEAFF.

This clone appeared a single time. This chain joins TRBV11-1 and TRBJ1-5, with 8 bases matching TRBD1. This CDR3 has 14 residues. The junction had 2 bases not matched to a gene; V was cut back by 5 bases and J by 2 bases. The germline V gene encodes CDR1 SGHAT and CDR2 FQDESV (reference sequence). CDR3 coding DNA: TGTGCCAGCAGCCTGGGACAGGGCAATCAGCCCCAGCATTTT. Translating it yields CASSLGQGNQPQHF. Based on the CDR3 plus reference TRBV11-1 and TRBJ1-5, the full variable domain is EAEVAQSPRYKITEKSQAVAFWCDPISGHATLYWYRQILGQGPELLVQFQDESVVDDSQLPKDRFSAERLKGVDSTLKIQPAELGDSAMYLCASSLGQGNQPQHFGDGTRLSIL.

The chain links TRBV9 to TRBJ1-2, with 8 bases identical to TRBD1. CDR1 is SGDLS, CDR2 YYNGEE, per germline. This CDR3 region has 16 residues. With V trimmed by 2 bases and J by 3 bases, 9 bases remained unmatched. Here the CDR3 DNA reads TGTGCCAGCAGCGTCCAGGGGGACAGGATTTACTATGGCTACACCTTC. The encoded protein is CASSVQGDRIYYGYTF.

Only one count was recorded for this clone. The rearrangement links TRBV4-1 to TRBJ1-1; no firm D call. V was shortened by 3 bases and J by 1 base, with 9 bases between the two germline ends. The CDR3 consists of 14 residues. Germline values: CDR1 MGHRA, CDR2 YSYEKL. The CDR3 loop is CASSHLTANTEAFF. The CDR3 DNA sequence: TGCGCCAGCAGCCACTTAACAGCGAACACTGAAGCTTTCTTT.

This sequence joins TRBV11-3 and TRBJ2-7, with D tentatively TRBD1 (8 bases). CDR3 size: 13 residues. Germline CDR1 and CDR2: SGHNT and YENEEA. V was trimmed by 5 bases and J by 5 bases, leaving 13 bases between them. The CDR3 DNA sequence: TGTGCCAGCAGCACAGGGGGGGGTAACGAGCAGTACTTC. As protein: CASSTGGGNEQYF. Supplemented by reference TRBV11-3 and TRBJ2-7, the full variable domain reads EAGVVQSPRYKIIEKKQPVAFWCNPISGHNTLYWYLQNLGQGPELLIRYENEEAVDDSQLPKDRFSAERLKGVDSTLKIQPAELGDSAVYLCASSTGGGNEQYFGPGTRLTVT.

The CDR3 nucleotides read TGTGCCAGCAGCCTACAAAACCGCGACTTCCTAGCCAAAAACATTCAGTACTTC. It yields the protein CASSLQNRDFLAKNIQYF. The genes are TRBV7-9 and TRBJ2-4, with unresolved D. Trimming shortened V by 5 bases and J by 0 bases, and 20 bases separated the two germline ends. Germline lookup yields CDR1 SEHNR and CDR2 FQNEAQ (reference sequence). The CDR3 extends over 18 amino acids.

The CDR3 reads CASSQVTGGDYGYTF. The CDR3 bases are TGTGCCAGCAGCCAAGTTACAGGGGGGGACTATGGCTACACCTTC. The chain is built from TRBV14 and TRBJ1-2, with 8 bases fitting TRBD1. This CDR3 contains 15 residues. The V segment lost 1 base and the J segment 3 bases; nucleotides outside the gene matches: 4. From germline, CDR1 is SGHDN and CDR2 FVKESK.

The V gene is TRBV30, the J gene TRBJ2-7; D is ambiguous. V dropped 0 bases and J dropped 7 bases, with 7 bases sitting between them. There are 11 residues in the CDR3. CDR1 and CDR2 from the germline V gene are GTSNPN and SVGIG (reference sequence). CDR3 protein: CAWSVEAEQYF. DNA for the CDR3: TGTGCCTGGAGTGTCGAGGCAGAGCAGTACTTC.

This clone is medium-sized within its sample. DNA of the CDR3: TGCAGCGTGCGTGCAACTAATGAAAAACTGTTTTTT. Protein sequence: CSVRATNEKLFF. The chain couples TRBV29-1 to TRBJ1-4, with D unclear. Trimming removed 6 bases at V and 0 bases at J, with 5 bases between. Germline V gives CDR1 SQVTM, CDR2 ANQGSEA. CDR3 length equals 12 residues.